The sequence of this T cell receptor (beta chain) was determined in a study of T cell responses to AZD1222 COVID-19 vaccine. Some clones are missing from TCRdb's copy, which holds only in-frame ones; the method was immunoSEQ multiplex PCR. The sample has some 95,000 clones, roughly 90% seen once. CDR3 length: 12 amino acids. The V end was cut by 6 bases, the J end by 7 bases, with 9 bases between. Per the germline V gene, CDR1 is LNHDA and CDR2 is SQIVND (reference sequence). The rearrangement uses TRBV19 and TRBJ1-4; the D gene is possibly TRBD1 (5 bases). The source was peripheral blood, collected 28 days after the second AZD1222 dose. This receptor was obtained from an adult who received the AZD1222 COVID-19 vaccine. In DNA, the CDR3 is TGTGCCAGTAGAGGGGTTCTTGAAAAACTGTTTTTT. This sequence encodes CASRGVLEKLFF.